This T cell receptor (beta chain) stems from a study of T-cell memory formation after mild COVID-19. Background on the study: Largely, TCR clusters stayed within a single donor. Points from the study as a whole: Chiefly within CM and EM were the contracting CD4+ clones; CD8+ ones were within EMRA. A subset of responding clones appeared in pre-infection memory, suggesting cross-reactive memory joined.

The CDR3 totals 16 residues. The germline V gene encodes CDR1 SGHVS and CDR2 FQNEAQ. Trimming took 1 base from V and 6 from J; bases not matched to a gene: 9. In its sample, this clonotype was seen a few times. The antigen is undetermined. TCRalpha and TCRbeta libraries used 5'RACE with constant-segment primers and UMIs. TCRdb analysed the 5' RACE reads with MiXCR anew, one entry per CDR3 protein. Of 350,000 to 500,000 distinct CDR3 sequences in the sample, 20% to 25% were seen once. The sample comprised PBMCs or a T cell subset sorted from them (not recorded which). The chain uses TRBV7-8 and TRBJ2-1, with 7 nucleotides matching TRBD2. The TCR sequence derives from an adult woman who had mild COVID-19 (a few samples of this study predate the infection). Cell type and time point are not known. The CDR3 DNA reads TGTGCCAGCAGCTTAGTGATACAGGAGCGGGGCAATGAGCAGTTCTTC. Residues: CASSLVIQERGNEQFF.